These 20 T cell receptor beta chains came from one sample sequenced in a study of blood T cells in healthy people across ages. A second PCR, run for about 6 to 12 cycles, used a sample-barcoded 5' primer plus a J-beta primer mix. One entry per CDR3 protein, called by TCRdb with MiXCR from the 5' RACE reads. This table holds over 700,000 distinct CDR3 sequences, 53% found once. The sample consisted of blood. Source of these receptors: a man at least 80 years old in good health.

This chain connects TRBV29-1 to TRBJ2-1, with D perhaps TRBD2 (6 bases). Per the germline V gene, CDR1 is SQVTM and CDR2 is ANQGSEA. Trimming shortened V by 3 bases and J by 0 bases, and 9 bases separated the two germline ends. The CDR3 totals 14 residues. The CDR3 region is CSVEREISYNEQFF. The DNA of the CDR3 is TGCAGCGTTGAGCGGGAAATCTCCTACAATGAGCAGTTCTTC.

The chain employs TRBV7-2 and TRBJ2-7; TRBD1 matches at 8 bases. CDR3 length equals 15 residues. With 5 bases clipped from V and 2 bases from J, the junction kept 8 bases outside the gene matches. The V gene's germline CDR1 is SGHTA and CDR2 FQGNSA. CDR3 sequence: CASSITGTGPYEQYF. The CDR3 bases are TGTGCCAGCAGCATAACCGGGACAGGACCCTACGAGCAGTACTTC.

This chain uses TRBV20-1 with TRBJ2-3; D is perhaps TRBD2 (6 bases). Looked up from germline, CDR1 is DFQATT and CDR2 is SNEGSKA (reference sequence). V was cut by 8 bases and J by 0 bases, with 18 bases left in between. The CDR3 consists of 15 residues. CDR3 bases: TGCAGTACCTCCGGACTATTAATTAGCACAGATACGCAGTATTTT. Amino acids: CSTSGLLISTDTQYF.

Here the CDR3 DNA reads TGTGCCAGCAGTGATGGGGGGGGGCTGAACACTGAAGCTTTCTTT. This translates into CASSDGGGLNTEAFF. The chain uses TRBV6-1 and TRBJ1-1; tentative D call: TRBD1 (6 bases). Trimming shortened V by 3 bases and J by 0 bases, and 11 bases separated the two germline ends. Germline CDR1 reads MNHNS; CDR2 reads SASEGT. This CDR3 comprises 15 residues.

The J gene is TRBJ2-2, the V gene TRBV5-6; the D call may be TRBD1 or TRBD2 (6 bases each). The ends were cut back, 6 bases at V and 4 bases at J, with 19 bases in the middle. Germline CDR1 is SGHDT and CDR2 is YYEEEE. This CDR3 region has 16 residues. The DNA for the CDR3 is TGTGCCAGCACCCGGAGGGGGACCCTGGGCACCGGGGAGCTGTTTTTT. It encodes CASTRRGTLGTGELFF.

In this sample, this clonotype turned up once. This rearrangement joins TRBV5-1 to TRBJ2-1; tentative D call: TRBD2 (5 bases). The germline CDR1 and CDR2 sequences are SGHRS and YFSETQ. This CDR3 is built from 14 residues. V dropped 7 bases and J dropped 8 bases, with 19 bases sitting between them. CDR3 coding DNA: TGCGCCAGCGCGGGCTCTCCGGGAATGGATGAGCAGTTCTTC. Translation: CASAGSPGMDEQFF.

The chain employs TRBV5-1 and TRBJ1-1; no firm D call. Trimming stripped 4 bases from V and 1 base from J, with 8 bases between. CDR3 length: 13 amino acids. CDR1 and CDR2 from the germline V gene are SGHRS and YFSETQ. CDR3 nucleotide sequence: TGCGCCAGCAGCGATCAGCGGAACACTGAAGCTTTCTTT. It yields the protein CASSDQRNTEAFF.

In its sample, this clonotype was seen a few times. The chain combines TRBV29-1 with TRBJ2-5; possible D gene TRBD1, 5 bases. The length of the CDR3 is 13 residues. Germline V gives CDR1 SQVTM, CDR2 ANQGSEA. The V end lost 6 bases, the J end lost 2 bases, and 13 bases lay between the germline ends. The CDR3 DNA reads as TGCAGCGTCGATAGGACAAGACAAGAGACCCAGTACTTC. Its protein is CSVDRTRQETQYF.

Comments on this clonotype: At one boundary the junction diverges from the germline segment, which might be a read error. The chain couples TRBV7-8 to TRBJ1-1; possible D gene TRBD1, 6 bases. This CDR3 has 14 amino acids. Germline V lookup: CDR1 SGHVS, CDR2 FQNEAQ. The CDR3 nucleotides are TGTGCCAGTAGCCAAACCCCAGGGGACACTGAAGCTTGCTTT. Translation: CASSQTPGDTEACF.

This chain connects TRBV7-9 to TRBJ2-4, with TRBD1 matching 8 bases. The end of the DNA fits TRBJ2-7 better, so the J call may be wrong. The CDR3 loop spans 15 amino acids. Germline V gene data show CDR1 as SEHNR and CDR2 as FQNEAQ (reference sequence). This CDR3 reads CASSLATGARFEQYF. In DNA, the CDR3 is TGTGCCAGCAGCTTAGCGACAGGGGCGCGATTCGAGCAGTACTTC.

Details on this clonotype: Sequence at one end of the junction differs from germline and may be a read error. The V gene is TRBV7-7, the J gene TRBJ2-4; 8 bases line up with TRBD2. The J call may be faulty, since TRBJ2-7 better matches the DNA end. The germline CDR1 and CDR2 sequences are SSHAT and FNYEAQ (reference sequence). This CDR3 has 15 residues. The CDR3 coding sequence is TGTGCTAGCAGCTTAGCCCGTAGCGGGGCAGGCGAGCAGTACTTC. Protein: CASSLARSGAGEQYF.

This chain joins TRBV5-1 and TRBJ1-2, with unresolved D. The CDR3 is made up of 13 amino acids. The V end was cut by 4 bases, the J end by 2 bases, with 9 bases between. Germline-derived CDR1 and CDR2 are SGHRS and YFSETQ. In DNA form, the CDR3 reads TGCGCCAGCAGCGTTAGGCTGAACTATGGCTACACCTTC. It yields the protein CASSVRLNYGYTF.

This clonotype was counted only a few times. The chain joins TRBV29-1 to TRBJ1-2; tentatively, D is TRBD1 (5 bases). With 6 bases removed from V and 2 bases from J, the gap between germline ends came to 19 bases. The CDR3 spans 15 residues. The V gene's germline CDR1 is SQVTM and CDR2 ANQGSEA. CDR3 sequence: CSVAEGGAGNYGYTF. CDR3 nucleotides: TGCAGCGTGGCCGAGGGTGGGGCCGGAAACTATGGCTACACCTTC.

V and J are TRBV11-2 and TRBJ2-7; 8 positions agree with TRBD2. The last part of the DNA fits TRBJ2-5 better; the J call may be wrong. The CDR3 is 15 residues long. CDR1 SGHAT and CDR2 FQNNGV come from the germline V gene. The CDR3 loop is CASSLMAGGGETQYF. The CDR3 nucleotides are TGTGCCAGCAGCTTAATGGCGGGGGGAGGGGAGACCCAGTACTTC.

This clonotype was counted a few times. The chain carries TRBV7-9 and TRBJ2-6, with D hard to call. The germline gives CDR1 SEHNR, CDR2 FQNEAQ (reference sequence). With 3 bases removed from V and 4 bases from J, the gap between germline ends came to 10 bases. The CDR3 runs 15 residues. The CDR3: CASSFTALGANVLTF. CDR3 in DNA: TGTGCCAGCAGCTTTACCGCCCTCGGGGCCAACGTCCTGACTTTC.

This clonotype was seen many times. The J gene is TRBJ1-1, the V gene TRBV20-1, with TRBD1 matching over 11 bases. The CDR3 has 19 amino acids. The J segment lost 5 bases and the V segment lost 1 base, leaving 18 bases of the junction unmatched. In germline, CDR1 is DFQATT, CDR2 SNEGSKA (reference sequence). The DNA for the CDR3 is TGCAGTGCTAGAGGTGGAAAGGACAGGGGGCGACTCCTAGGAACTGAAGCTTTCTTT. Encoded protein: CSARGGKDRGRLLGTEAFF.

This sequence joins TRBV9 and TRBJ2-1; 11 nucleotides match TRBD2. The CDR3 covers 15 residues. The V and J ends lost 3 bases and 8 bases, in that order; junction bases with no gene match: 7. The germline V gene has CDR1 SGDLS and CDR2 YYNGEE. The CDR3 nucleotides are TGTGCCAGCAGCGACGGACTAGCGGGTCTATATGAGCAGTTCTTC. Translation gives CASSDGLAGLYEQFF.

The CDR3 region has the DNA TGCAGTGCTTCTAGCGGGAGTACTGGGGAGCAGTACTTC. Translation gives CSASSGSTGEQYF. The gene calls are TRBV20-1 and TRBJ2-7; 10 nucleotides align to TRBD2. The germline V gene has CDR1 DFQATT and CDR2 SNEGSKA (reference sequence). Unmatched junction bases numbered 8, after V lost 5 bases and J lost 7 bases. This CDR3 is built from 13 residues.

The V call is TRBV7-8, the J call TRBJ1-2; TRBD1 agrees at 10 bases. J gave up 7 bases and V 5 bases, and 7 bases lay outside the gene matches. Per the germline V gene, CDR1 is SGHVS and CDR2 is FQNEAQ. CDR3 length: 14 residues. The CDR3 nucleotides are TGTGCCAGCAGCCCGCCTCGGGACAGGGGTGGCTACACCTTC. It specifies CASSPPRDRGGYTF.

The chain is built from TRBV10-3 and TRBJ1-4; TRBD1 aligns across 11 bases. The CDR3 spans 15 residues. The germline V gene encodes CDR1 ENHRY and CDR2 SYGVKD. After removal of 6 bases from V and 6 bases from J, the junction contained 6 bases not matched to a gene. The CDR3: CAISGGTGGYEKLFF. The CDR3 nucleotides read TGTGCCATCAGCGGTGGGACAGGGGGGTATGAAAAACTGTTTTTT.